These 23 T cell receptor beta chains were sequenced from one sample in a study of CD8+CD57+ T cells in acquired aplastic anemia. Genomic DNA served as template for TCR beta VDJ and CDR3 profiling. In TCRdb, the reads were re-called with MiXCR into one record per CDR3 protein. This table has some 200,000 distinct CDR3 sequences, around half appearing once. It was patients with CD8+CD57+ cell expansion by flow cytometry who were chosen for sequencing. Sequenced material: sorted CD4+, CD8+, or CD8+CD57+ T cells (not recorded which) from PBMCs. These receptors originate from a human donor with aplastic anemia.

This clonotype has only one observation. Written as DNA, the CDR3 is TGTGCCAGCAGCTTAATTGCAGGCAATCAGCCCCAGCATTTT. It translates to CASSLIAGNQPQHF. This chain uses TRBV7-2 with TRBJ1-5; D not certain. V dropped 2 bases and J dropped 2 bases, with 7 bases sitting between them. Germline V lookup: CDR1 SGHTA, CDR2 FQGNSA. The CDR3 runs 14 residues. Drawing the rest from reference TRBV7-2 and TRBJ1-5, the complete variable domain is GAGVSQSPSNKVTEKGKDVELRCDPISGHTALYWYRQSLGQGLEFLIYFQGNSAPDKSGLPSDRFSAERTGGSVSTLTIQRTQQEDSAVYLCASSLIAGNQPQHFGDGTRLSIL.

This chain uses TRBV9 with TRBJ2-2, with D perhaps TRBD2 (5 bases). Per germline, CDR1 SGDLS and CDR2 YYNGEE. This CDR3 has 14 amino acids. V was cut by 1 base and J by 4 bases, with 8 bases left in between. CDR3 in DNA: TGTGCCAGCAGCGTAACGGGAAGCACCGGGGAGCTGTTTTTT. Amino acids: CASSVTGSTGELFF.

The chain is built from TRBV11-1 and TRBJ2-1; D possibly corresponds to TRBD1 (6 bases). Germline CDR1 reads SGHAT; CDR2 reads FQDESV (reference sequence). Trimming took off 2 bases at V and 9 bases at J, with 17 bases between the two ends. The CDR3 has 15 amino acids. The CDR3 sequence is CASSLSTGTLIEQFF. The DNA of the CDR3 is TGTGCCAGCAGCTTAAGCACAGGGACCCTAATTGAGCAGTTCTTC.

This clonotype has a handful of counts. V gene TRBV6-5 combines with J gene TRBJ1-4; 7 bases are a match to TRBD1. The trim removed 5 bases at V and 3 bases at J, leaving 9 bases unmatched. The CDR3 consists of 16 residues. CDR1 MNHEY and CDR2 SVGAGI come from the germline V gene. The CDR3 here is CASSHGYRGANEKLFF. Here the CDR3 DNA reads TGTGCCAGCAGTCACGGTTACAGGGGAGCTAATGAAAAACTGTTTTTT.

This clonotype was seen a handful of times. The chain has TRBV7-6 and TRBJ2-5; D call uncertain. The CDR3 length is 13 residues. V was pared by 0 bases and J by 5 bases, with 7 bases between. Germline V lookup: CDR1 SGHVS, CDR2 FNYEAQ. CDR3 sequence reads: CASSLASTETQYF. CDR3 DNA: TGTGCCAGCAGCTTAGCGTCGACGGAGACCCAGTACTTC.

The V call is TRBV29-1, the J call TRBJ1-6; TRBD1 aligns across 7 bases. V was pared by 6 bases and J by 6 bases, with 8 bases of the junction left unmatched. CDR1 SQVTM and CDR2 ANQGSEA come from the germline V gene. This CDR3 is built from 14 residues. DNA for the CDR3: TGCAGCGTAAAACTGACAGGGAGTAATTCACCCCTCCACTTT. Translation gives CSVKLTGSNSPLHF.

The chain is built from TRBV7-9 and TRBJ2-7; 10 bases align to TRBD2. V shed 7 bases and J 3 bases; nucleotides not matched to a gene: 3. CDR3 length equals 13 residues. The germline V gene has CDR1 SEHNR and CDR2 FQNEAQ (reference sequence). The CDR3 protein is CASTGLAVYEQYF. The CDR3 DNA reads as TGTGCCAGCACCGGACTAGCGGTCTACGAGCAGTACTTC.

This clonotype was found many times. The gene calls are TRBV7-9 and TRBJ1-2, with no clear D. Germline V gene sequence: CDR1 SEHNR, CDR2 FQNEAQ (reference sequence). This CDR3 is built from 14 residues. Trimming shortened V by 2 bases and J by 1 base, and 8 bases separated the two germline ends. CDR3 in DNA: TGTGCCAGCAGCTTACGCGAGAGTAACTATGGCTACACCTTC. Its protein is CASSLRESNYGYTF.

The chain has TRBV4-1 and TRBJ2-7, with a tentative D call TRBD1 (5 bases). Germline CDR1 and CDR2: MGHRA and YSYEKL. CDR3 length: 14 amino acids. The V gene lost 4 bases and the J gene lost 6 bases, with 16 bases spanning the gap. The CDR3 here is CASSPDISVGEQYF. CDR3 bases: TGCGCCAGCAGCCCGGACATCAGCGTCGGCGAGCAGTACTTC.

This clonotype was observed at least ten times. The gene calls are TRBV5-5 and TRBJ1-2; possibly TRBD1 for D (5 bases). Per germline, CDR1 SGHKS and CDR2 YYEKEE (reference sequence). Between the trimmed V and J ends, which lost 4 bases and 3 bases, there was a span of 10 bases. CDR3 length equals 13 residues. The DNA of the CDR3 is TGTGCCAGCAGCCTGGGGGGAGACTATGGCTACACCTTC. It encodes CASSLGGDYGYTF.

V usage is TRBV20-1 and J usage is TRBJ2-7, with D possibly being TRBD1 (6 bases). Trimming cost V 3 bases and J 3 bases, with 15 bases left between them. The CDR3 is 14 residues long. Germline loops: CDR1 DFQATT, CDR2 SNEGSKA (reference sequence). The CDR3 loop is CSASGEGTIYEQYF. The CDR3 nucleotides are TGCAGTGCTAGTGGTGAGGGGACAATCTACGAGCAGTACTTC.

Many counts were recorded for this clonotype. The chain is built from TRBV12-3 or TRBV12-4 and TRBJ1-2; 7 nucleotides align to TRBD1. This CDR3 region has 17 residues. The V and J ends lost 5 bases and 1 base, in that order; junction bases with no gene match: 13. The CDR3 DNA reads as TGTGCCAGCAGTCCCGTTGCGGGACAGCCCTTTAACTATGGCTACACCTTC. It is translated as CASSPVAGQPFNYGYTF.

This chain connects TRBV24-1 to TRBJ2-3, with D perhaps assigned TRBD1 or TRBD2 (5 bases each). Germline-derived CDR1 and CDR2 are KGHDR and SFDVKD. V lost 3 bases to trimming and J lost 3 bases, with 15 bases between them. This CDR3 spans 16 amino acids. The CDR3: CATSDRTSSGTDTQYF. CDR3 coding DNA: TGTGCCACCAGTGATCGGACTTCTTCAGGGACAGATACGCAGTATTTT.

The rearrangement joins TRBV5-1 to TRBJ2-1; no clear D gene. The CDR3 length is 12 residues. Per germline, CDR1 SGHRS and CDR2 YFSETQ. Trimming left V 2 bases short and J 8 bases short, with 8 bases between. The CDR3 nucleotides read TGCGCCAGCAGCTTCAATTCCGATGAGCAGTTCTTC. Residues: CASSFNSDEQFF.

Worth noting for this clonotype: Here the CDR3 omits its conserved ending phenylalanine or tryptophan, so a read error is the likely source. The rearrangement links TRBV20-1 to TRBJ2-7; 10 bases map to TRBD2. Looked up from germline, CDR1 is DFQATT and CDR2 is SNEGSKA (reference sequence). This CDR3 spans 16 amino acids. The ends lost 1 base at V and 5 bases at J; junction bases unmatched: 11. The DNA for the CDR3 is TGCAGTGCTAGAGTTTGGCTAGCGGGAGTTATCCACGAGCAGTACCTC. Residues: CSARVWLAGVIHEQYL.

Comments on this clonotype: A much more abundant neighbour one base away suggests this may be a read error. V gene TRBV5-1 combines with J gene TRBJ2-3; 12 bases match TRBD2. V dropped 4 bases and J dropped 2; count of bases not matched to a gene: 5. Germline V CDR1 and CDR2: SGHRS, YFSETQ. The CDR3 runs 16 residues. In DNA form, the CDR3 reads TGCGCCAGCAGCCTTCGACTAGCGGGAGCCACAGATACGCAGTATTTT. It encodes CASSLRLAGATDTQYF.

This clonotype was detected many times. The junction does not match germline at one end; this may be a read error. In DNA, the CDR3 is TGCAGTGCTCGAGAGGCGGGAGAGACAGATACGCAGTATTTT. Encoded protein: CSAREAGETDTQYF. The rearrangement links TRBV20-1 to TRBJ2-3, with TRBD2 matching over 7 bases. There are 14 residues in the CDR3. CDR1 and CDR2 (germline): DFQATT, SNEGSKA (reference sequence).

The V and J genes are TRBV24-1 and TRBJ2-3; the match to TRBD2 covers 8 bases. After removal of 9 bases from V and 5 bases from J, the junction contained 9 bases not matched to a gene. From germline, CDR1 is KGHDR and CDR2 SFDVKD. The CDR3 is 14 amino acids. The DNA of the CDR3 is TGTGCCACCGCCCAACGGGGGGGGGTAGATACGCAGTATTTT. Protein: CATAQRGGVDTQYF.

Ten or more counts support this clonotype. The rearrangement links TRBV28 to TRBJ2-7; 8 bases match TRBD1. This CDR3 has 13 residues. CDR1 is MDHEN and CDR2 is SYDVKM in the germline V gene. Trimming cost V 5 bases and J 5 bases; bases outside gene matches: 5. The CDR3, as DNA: TGTGCCAGCAGTCCGGACAGGGCCCACGAGCAGTACTTC. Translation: CASSPDRAHEQYF.

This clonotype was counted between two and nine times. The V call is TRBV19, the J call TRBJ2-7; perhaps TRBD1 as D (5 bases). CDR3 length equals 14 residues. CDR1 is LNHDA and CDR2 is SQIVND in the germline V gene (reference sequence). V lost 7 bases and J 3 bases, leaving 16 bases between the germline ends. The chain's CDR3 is CASTPGMGLYEQYF. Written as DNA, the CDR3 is TGTGCCAGTACCCCAGGGATGGGTCTCTACGAGCAGTACTTC.

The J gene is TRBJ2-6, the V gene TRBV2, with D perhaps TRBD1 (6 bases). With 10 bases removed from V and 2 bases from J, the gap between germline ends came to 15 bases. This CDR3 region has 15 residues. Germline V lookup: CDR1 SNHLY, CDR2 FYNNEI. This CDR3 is CAISQGRPGANVLTF. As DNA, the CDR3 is TGTGCCATCAGCCAGGGGCGGCCTGGGGCCAACGTCCTGACTTTC.

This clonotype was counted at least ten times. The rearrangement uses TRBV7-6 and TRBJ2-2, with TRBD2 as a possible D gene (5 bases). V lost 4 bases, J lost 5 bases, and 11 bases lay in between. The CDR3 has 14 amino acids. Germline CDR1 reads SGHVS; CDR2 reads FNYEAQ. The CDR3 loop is CASSSWEQTGELFF. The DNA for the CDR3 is TGTGCCAGCAGCTCCTGGGAGCAGACCGGGGAGCTGTTTTTT. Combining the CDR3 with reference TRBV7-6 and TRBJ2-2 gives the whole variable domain GAGVSQSPRYKVTKRGQDVALRCDPISGHVSLYWYRQALGQGPEFLTYFNYEAQQDKSGLPNDRFSAERPEGSISTLTIQRTEQRDSAMYRCASSSWEQTGELFFGEGSRLTVL.

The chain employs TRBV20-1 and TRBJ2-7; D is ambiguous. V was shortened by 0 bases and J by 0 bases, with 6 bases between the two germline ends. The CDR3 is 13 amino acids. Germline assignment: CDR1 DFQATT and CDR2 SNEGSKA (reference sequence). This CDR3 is CSARERSSYEQYF. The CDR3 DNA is TGCAGTGCTAGAGAAAGGAGCTCCTACGAGCAGTACTTC.